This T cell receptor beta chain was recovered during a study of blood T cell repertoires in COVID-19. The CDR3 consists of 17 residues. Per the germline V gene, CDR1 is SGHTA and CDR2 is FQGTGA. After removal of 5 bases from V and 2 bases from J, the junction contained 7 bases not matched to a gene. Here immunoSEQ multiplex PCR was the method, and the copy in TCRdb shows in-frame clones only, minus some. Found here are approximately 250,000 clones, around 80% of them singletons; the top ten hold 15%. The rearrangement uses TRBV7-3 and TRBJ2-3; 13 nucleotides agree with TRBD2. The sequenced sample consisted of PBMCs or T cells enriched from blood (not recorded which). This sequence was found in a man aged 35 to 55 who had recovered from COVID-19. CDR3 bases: TGTGCCAGCAGCCCGCAGGGACTAGCGGGGACCACAGATACGCAGTATTTT. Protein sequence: CASSPQGLAGTTDTQYF.